A selection of T cell receptor beta chains follows, all from one sample in a study of T cell responses to AZD1222 COVID-19 vaccine. Generated by immunoSEQ multiplex PCR, the TCRdb table keeps only in-frame clones and is missing some. The data contain more than 85,000 clones, about 91% of them singletons. The sequencing used peripheral blood, collected on day 0 of AZD1222 vaccination. The receptors originated from an adult in good health. Each CDR3 is given with its conserved first and last residue.

v_call	j_call	cdr3_aa
TRBV2	TRBJ1-1	CASNRLYTEAFF
TRBV4-2	TRBJ2-1	CASSQDEGGKSYNEQFF
TRBV5-4	TRBJ1-6	CASSLTGSPLHF
TRBV19	TRBJ2-1	CASSPIQRGGDNEQFF
TRBV6-5	TRBJ2-7	CASRPTSGSVYEQYF
TRBV3-1/TRBV3-2	TRBJ2-4	CASSQGAGLLNIQYF
TRBV20-1	TRBJ2-3	CSARVDTQYF
TRBV6-5	TRBJ1-2	CASTPSGAGQGGYTF
TRBV6-2/TRBV6-3	TRBJ2-7	CASSPSLGTGYHYEQYF
TRBV3-1/TRBV3-2	TRBJ1-2	CASSQGGNAGYTF
TRBV6-2/TRBV6-3	TRBJ1-1	CASSYATGDTEAFF
TRBV7-6	TRBJ2-2	CASSLALANTGELFF
TRBV6-5	TRBJ1-1	CASSFDRGGTEAFF
TRBV6-1	TRBJ1-2	CASSEPGGGNYGYTF
TRBV6-6	TRBJ1-2	CASSRGSGAQGYGYTF
TRBV4-1	TRBJ1-1	CASSHRGMNTEAFF
TRBV7-2	TRBJ1-1	CASNFIGGNTEAFF
TRBV6-6	TRBJ1-1	CASIVGVNTEAFF
TRBV5-5	TRBJ2-1	CASSSWGLAGKQFF
TRBV7-2	TRBJ1-4	CASSSLGFEKLFF
TRBV27	TRBJ2-3	CASSFVGPGTDTQYF
TRBV6-1	TRBJ1-6	CASSEFLGRTDSPLHF
TRBV5-5	TRBJ1-1	CASRRGQGNTEAFF
TRBV7-3	TRBJ1-1	CASSPNGDRDTEAFF
TRBV5-4	TRBJ1-1	CASSDERQSLNTEAFF